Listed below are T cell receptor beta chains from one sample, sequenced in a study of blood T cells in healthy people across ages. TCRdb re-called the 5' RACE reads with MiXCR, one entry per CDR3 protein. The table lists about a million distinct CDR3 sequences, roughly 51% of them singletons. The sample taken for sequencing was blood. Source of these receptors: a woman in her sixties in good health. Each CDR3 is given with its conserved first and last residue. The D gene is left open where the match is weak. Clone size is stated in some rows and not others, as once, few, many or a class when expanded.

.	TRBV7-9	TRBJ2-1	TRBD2	CASSSASGIREQFF	TGTGCCAGCAGCTCGGCTAGCGGGATCCGTGAGCAGTTCTTC
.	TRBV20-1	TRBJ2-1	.	CSVVVQAGYEQFF	TGCAGTGTGGTCGTGCAGGCCGGGTATGAGCAGTTCTTC
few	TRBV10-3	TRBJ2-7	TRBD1	CAISETGQGYGYEQYF	TGTGCCATCAGTGAGACCGGACAGGGGTACGGCTACGAGCAGTACTTC
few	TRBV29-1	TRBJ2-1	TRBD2	CSVGASGATGEQFF	TGCAGCGTTGGAGCTAGCGGGGCGACGGGAGAGCAGTTCTTC
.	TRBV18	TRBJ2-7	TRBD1	CASSPRTGQGHYEQYF	TGTGCCAGCTCACCAAGGACCGGACAGGGCCACTACGAGCAGTACTTC
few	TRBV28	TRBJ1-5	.	CASSLLGGVQPQHF	TGTGCCAGCAGTTTATTGGGGGGCGTTCAGCCCCAGCATTTT
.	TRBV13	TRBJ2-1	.	CASSFSGGVWNEQFF	TGTGCCAGCAGCTTCTCCGGCGGGGTTTGGAATGAGCAGTTCTTC
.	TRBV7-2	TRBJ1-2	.	CASGEGNYGYTF	TGTGCCAGCGGAGAGGGTAACTATGGCTACACCTTC
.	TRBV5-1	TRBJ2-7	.	CASSLWGGANPYEQYF	TGCGCCAGCAGCTTGTGGGGCGGGGCCAACCCCTACGAGCAGTACTTC
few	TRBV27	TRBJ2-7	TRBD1	CASSFQTGNEQYF	TGTGCCAGCAGTTTTCAGACAGGGAACGAGCAGTACTTC
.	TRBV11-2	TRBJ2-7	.	CTSSLTPVLGEQYF	TGTACCAGCAGCTTAACACCAGTACTGGGCGAGCAGTACTTC
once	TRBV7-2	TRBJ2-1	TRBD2	CASSGFSGRRYEQFF	TGTGCCAGCAGCGGGTTCAGCGGGAGGAGGTATGAGCAGTTCTTC
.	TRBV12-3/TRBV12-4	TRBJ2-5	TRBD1	CASSFILVVGQGFLNEQYF	TGTGCCAGCAGTTTTATTTTAGTGGTCGGACAGGGTTTTCTCAATGAGCAGTACTTC
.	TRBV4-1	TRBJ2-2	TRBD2	CASSQGNLAGGFAGELFF	TGCGCCAGCAGCCAAGGGAACTTAGCGGGAGGTTTCGCCGGGGAGCTGTTTTTT
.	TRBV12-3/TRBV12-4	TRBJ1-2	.	CASSPSGRFYTF	TGTGCCAGCAGTCCATCTGGACGGTTCTACACCTTC
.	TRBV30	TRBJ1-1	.	CAWSVRGDSEAFF	TGTGCCTGGAGTGTAAGGGGAGACAGTGAAGCTTTCTTT
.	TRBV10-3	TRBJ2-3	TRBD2	CAISGLAGGGTDTQYF	TGTGCCATCAGTGGACTAGCGGGAGGCGGTACAGATACGCAGTATTTT
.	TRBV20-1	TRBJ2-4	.	CSFFKNIQYF	TGCAGTTTCTTTAAAAACATTCAGTACTTC
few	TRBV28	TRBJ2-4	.	CASRGAKNIQYF	TGTGCCAGCAGGGGAGCCAAAAACATTCAGTACTTC
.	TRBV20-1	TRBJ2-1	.	CSASENRVNEQFF	TGCAGTGCTAGCGAGAACAGGGTCAATGAGCAGTTCTTC
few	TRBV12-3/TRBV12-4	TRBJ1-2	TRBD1	CASRGQRNYGYTF	TGTGCCAGCAGGGGACAGCGGAACTATGGCTACACCTTC
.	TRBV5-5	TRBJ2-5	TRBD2	CASSLLGLAGVETQYF	TGTGCCAGCAGCTTGCTGGGACTAGCGGGCGTAGAGACCCAGTACTTC
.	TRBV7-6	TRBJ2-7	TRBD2	CACSLTSGAYEQYF	TGTGCCTGCAGCTTAACTAGCGGTGCCTACGAGCAGTACTTC
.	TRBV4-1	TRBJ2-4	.	CASSQDGGRPREQYF	TGCGCCAGCAGCCAAGATGGAGGCAGGCCAAGGGAGCAGTACTTC
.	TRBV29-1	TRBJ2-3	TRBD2	CSGVMGGTTDTQYF	TGCAGCGGGGTCATGGGGGGGACCACAGATACGCAGTATTTT
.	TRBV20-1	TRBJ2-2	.	CSAQTENTGELFF	TGCAGTGCTCAAACCGAGAACACCGGGGAGCTGTTTTTT
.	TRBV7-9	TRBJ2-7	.	CASSLASLESYEQYF	TGTGCCAGCAGCTTAGCCAGTCTCGAATCCTACGAGCAGTACTTC
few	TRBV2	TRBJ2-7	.	CASSRVANYEQYF	TGTGCCAGCAGTCGGGTCGCCAACTACGAGCAGTACTTC
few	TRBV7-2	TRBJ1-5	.	CASSWKVDQPQHF	TGTGCCAGCAGCTGGAAGGTGGATCAGCCCCAGCATTTT
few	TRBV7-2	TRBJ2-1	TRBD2	CASSLRGGSGYNEQFF	TGTGCCAGCAGCTTAAGGGGCGGGAGTGGTTACAATGAGCAGTTCTTC
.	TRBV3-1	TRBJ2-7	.	CASSPVNTYEQYF	TGTGCCAGCAGCCCGGTTAACACCTACGAGCAGTACTTC
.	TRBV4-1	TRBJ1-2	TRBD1	CASSQDGGAGGSYGYTF	TGCGCCAGCAGCCAAGACGGGGGGGCAGGGGGCAGCTATGGCTACACCTTC
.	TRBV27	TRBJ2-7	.	CASSFSGGLYEQYF	TGTGCCAGCAGTTTTTCCGGGGGACTCTACGAGCAGTACTTC
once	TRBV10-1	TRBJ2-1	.	CASSESVLPPYNEQFF	TGCGCCAGCAGTGAGTCTGTTCTACCGCCCTACAATGAGCAGTTCTTC
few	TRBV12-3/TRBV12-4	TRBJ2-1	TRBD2	CASSRLAGEVNEQFF	TGTGCCAGCAGTCGACTAGCGGGAGAGGTAAATGAGCAGTTCTTC
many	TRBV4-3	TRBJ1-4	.	CASSQGQRNEKLFF	TGTGCCAGCAGCCAAGGGCAGAGGAATGAAAAACTGTTTTTT
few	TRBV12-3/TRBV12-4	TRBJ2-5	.	CASSLALRWKLGETQYF	TGTGCCAGCAGTTTAGCCCTCCGTTGGAAGCTCGGCGAGACCCAGTACTTC
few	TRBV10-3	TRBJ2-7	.	CAISERLGYEQYF	TGTGCCATCAGTGAGCGGTTGGGATACGAGCAGTACTTC
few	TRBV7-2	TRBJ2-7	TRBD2	CASSFRLASSYEQYF	TGTGCCAGCAGCTTTCGACTAGCTAGCTCCTACGAGCAGTACTTC